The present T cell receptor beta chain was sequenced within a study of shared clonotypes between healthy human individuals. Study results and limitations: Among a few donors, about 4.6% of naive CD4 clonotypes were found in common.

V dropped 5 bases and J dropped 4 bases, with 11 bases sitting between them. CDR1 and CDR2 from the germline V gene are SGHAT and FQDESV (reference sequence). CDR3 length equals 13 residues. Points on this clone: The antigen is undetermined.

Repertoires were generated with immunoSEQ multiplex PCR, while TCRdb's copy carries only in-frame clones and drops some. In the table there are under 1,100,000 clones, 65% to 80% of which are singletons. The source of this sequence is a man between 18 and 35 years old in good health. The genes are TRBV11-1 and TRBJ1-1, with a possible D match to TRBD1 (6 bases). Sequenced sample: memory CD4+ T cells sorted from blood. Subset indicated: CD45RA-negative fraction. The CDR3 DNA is TGTGCCAGCAGCCGCAGGGGTGCCACTGAAGCTTTCTTT. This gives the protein CASSRRGATEAFF.